This T cell receptor (beta chain) came from a study of blood T cells in healthy people across ages. Findings of the study overall: TCR beta diversity, measured per million T cells, fell in a roughly linear way with age. CMV status of donors was unknown, possibly confounding expanded clonotype changes.

With respect to this clonotype: The target antigen is unknown. The junction shows a germline mismatch at one end, possibly a read error.

A sample-barcoded 5' primer and a J-beta primer mix were used in a second PCR of about 7 to 12 cycles. A 12-random-nucleotide template-switch adaptor tagged each cDNA molecule. TCRdb processed the 5' RACE reads anew with MiXCR; each CDR3 protein has one entry. The sample has approximately 360,000 distinct CDR3 sequences; roughly half are singletons. The CDR3 has 14 residues. Germline values: CDR1 SGHRS, CDR2 YFSETQ. Each donor gave roughly 10 milliliters of peripheral blood. The TCR originated in a man between 60 and 75 years old in good health. This chain links TRBV5-1 with TRBJ2-1, with TRBD2 as a possible D gene (6 bases). The source material was blood. The CDR3 sequence: CVSSSGTPNNEQFF. The CDR3, as DNA: TGCGTCAGCAGCTCCGGGACTCCAAATAATGAGCAGTTCTTC.